This T cell receptor beta chain came from a study of cytotoxic CD8 clonotypes in ibrutinib-treated CLL. General study findings and limits: Sampling of sustained-remission and progressing patients occurred at differing times.

Using immunoSEQ multiplex PCR, the repertoire was profiled, and TCRdb retains in-frame clones only, with some absent. The sample includes approximately 45,000 clones, 55% to 80% of them seen just once. CDR1 is SNHLY and CDR2 is FYNNEI in the germline V gene. The CDR3 spans 14 residues. The trim removed 3 bases at V and 4 bases at J, leaving 5 bases unmatched. As regards this clone: Its antigen is currently unknown.

The chain employs TRBV2 and TRBJ1-1, with 7 bases matching TRBD1. The TCR comes from a human donor with chronic lymphocytic leukemia. The sequencing here drew on PBMCs, taken after 12 months of ibrutinib treatment. The CDR3 sequence: CASSDRGSPTEAFF. DNA for the CDR3: TGTGCCAGCAGTGACAGGGGGAGTCCCACTGAAGCTTTCTTT.